What follows is one T cell receptor beta chain and its context. This entry is derived from a study of technical replicates of blood from a few donors. Here immunoSEQ multiplex PCR was the method, and the copy in TCRdb shows in-frame clones only, minus some. The sample includes 56,000 or so clones, 80% to 95% of them seen just once. V dropped 5 bases and J dropped 7 bases, with 15 bases sitting between them. The CDR3 is made up of 13 amino acids. Germline CDR1 is SGHTA and CDR2 is FQGNSA. The chain employs TRBV7-2 and TRBJ2-7; tentative D call: TRBD2 (5 bases). The specimen was PBMCs. This TCR came from a human donor in good health. Some clones in this sample may be carry-over from other donors' samples. The CDR3 loop reads CASSPRAPGEQYF. The CDR3 nucleotides are TGTGCCAGCAGCCCTCGAGCACCGGGGGAGCAGTACTTC.